This TCR beta chain was documented in a study of identical twins. Template switching added a universal primer binding site, and final cDNA carried unique molecular identifiers. TCRdb reprocessed the 5' RACE reads via MiXCR and lists one record per CDR3 protein. Of 200,000 to 300,000 distinct CDR3 sequences listed, 8% to 11% are singletons. Study-wide findings and caveats: A lower insertion count was a feature of abundant cord blood beta clonotypes, with no such feature in memory repertoires. For out-of-frame beta sequences, excess twin sharing was weaker. Modelling underestimated the level of out-of-frame TCR alpha sharing observed in monozygotic twins.

This clonotype has a handful of counts. Its specificity is not known. Sequencing was done on a sample of memory T cells sorted from blood. The receptor was derived from a man in his forties or fifties in good health.

As DNA, the CDR3 is TGTGCCAGCAGCTTGTTATCCAGCTCTGGAAACACCATATATTTT. Protein product: CASSLLSSSGNTIYF. The chain recombines TRBV5-6 with TRBJ1-3; no reliable D call. V was shortened by 1 base and J by 0 bases, with 8 bases between the two germline ends. The CDR3 has 15 residues. Germline V lookup: CDR1 SGHDT, CDR2 YYEEEE.